The 12 T cell receptor beta chains below come from one sample, sequenced in a study of shared clonotypes between healthy human individuals. The method was immunoSEQ multiplex PCR; TCRdb's version includes in-frame clones alone and lacks a portion of them. Of 2 million to 2.5 million clones in the sample, 85% to 95% are singletons; the top ten hold 0.39%. Sequenced: naive CD4+ T cells from PBMCs. Subset: CD45RA+ positively selected. All receptors derive from a young man in good health. Some clones in this sample may be carry-over from other donors' samples.

The V call is TRBV29-1, the J call TRBJ1-5, with 11 bases that match TRBD1. V gave up 5 bases and J gave up 6 bases; unmatched junction bases: 9. Germline V gene data show CDR1 as SQVTM and CDR2 as ANQGSEA. CDR3 length equals 15 residues. CDR3 nucleotide sequence: TGCAGCGTTCCCTTCCGGGACAGGGGGAGTCAGCCCCAGCATTTT. Translated, it gives CSVPFRDRGSQPQHF. Using reference TRBV29-1 and TRBJ1-5 for the parts outside the CDR3, the full variable domain is SAVISQKPSRDICQRGTSLTIQCQVDSQVTMMFWYRQQPGQSLTLIATANQGSEATYESGFVIDKFPISRPNLTFSTLTVSNMSPEDSSIYLCSVPFRDRGSQPQHFGDGTRLSIL.

This sequence joins TRBV5-4 and TRBJ1-2, with 7 bases aligning to TRBD1. V trimming: 0 bases; J trimming: 7 bases; junction bases outside the gene matches: 6. The length of the CDR3 is 14 residues. In germline, CDR1 is SGHNT, CDR2 YYREEE (reference sequence). CDR3 in DNA: TGTGCCAGCAGCTTGGGACAGGGTGAGGGTGGCTACACCTTC. Its translation is CASSLGQGEGGYTF.

This sequence joins TRBV5-1 and TRBJ1-1; no reliable D call. This CDR3 is built from 13 residues. Germline loops: CDR1 SGHRS, CDR2 YFSETQ. Trimming removed 4 bases at V and 1 base at J, with 8 bases between. The CDR3 sequence: CASSIDTNTEAFF. Here the CDR3 DNA reads TGCGCCAGCAGCATCGACACGAACACTGAAGCTTTCTTT.

The gene calls are TRBV2 and TRBJ2-1, with D possibly being TRBD2 (5 bases). From germline, CDR1 is SNHLY and CDR2 FYNNEI. V lost 4 bases to trimming and J lost 2 bases, with 12 bases between them. This CDR3 has 15 amino acids. CDR3 nucleotides: TGTGCCAGCAGTGTGGGGAGTCCTACCTACAATGAGCAGTTCTTC. This codes for CASSVGSPTYNEQFF.

The CDR3 nucleotides are TGTGCCAGCACCCGTCGGGACAGAGGCAATCAGCCCCAGCATTTT. It codes for CASTRRDRGNQPQHF. J is TRBJ1-5 and V is TRBV28; 7 bases align to TRBD1. Germline V CDR1 and CDR2: MDHEN, SYDVKM. CDR3 size: 15 residues. The V and J ends lost 7 bases and 2 bases, in that order; junction bases with no gene match: 8.

The genes are TRBV6-5 and TRBJ1-3; possibly TRBD1 for D (5 bases). From germline, CDR1 is MNHEY and CDR2 SVGAGI. This CDR3 contains 15 residues. Trimming took 0 bases from V and 2 from J, leaving 8 bases between them. DNA for the CDR3: TGTGCCAGCAGTTACTCGAAACAGGCTGGAAACACCATATATTTT. Residues: CASSYSKQAGNTIYF.

The chain carries TRBV18 and TRBJ2-7; 12 bases are shared with TRBD2. The CDR3 contains 15 residues. Looked up from germline, CDR1 is KGHSH and CDR2 is LQKENI. With V trimmed by 6 bases and J by 2 bases, 5 bases remained unmatched. CDR3 sequence (DNA): TGTGCCAGCTCCCAGACTAGCGGGAGTGCCTACGAGCAGTACTTC. Translating it yields CASSQTSGSAYEQYF.

The rearrangement links TRBV18 to TRBJ1-5; D not certain. Germline CDR1 is KGHSH and CDR2 is LQKENI. The CDR3 length is 13 residues. V lost 3 bases to trimming and J lost 5 bases, with 8 bases between them. For the CDR3, the DNA is TGTGCCAGCTCACCGACCATCGATCAGCCCCAGCATTTT. Translated: CASSPTIDQPQHF.

The chain combines TRBV7-8 with TRBJ2-2; 9 bases map to TRBD1. Germline CDR1 reads SGHVS; CDR2 reads FQNEAQ. V lost 1 base and J lost 6; bases outside the gene matches: 6. The CDR3 spans 16 residues. The CDR3 sequence: CASSLGGQGSSGELFF. The CDR3 nucleotides are TGTGCCAGCAGCTTAGGAGGACAGGGGTCGTCCGGGGAGCTGTTTTTT.

The V and J genes are TRBV11-2 and TRBJ2-1, with 12 bases identical to TRBD2. V lost 3 bases to trimming and J lost 7 bases; unmatched junction nucleotides: 4. Germline assignment: CDR1 SGHAT and CDR2 FQNNGV. This CDR3 spans 15 amino acids. CDR3: CASSFLAGGQNEQFF. The DNA for the CDR3 is TGTGCCAGCAGCTTCCTAGCGGGAGGGCAGAATGAGCAGTTCTTC.

This clone was seen only once. CDR3 coding DNA: TGTGCCAGCAGTTTCGCGGAGAATTTTTTGCCGTCGCGAAGGCTGGCTTTCTTT. This sequence encodes CASSFAENFLPSRRLAFF. The chain combines TRBV28 with TRBJ1-1, with D hard to call. The germline CDR1 and CDR2 sequences are MDHEN and SYDVKM. Trimming stripped 3 bases from V and 11 bases from J, with 31 bases between. The CDR3 extends over 18 amino acids. Together with reference TRBV28 and TRBJ1-1, the CDR3 gives the full variable domain: DVKVTQSSRYLVKRTGEKVFLECVQDMDHENMFWYRQDPGLGLRLIYFSYDVKMKEKGDIPEGYSVSREKKERFSLILESASTNQTSMYLCASSFAENFLPSRRLAFFGQGTRLTVV.

On this clone itself: The sample carries other DNA sequences with the same CDR3. The V gene is TRBV7-3, the J gene TRBJ1-5, with no clear D. The CDR3 covers 13 residues. Germline V lookup: CDR1 SGHTA, CDR2 FQGTGA. Between the trimmed V and J ends, which lost 6 bases and 4 bases, there was a span of 10 bases. The CDR3 DNA reads TGTGCCAGCAGTCGGACGGTGAATCAGCCCCAGCATTTT. Translated, it gives CASSRTVNQPQHF.